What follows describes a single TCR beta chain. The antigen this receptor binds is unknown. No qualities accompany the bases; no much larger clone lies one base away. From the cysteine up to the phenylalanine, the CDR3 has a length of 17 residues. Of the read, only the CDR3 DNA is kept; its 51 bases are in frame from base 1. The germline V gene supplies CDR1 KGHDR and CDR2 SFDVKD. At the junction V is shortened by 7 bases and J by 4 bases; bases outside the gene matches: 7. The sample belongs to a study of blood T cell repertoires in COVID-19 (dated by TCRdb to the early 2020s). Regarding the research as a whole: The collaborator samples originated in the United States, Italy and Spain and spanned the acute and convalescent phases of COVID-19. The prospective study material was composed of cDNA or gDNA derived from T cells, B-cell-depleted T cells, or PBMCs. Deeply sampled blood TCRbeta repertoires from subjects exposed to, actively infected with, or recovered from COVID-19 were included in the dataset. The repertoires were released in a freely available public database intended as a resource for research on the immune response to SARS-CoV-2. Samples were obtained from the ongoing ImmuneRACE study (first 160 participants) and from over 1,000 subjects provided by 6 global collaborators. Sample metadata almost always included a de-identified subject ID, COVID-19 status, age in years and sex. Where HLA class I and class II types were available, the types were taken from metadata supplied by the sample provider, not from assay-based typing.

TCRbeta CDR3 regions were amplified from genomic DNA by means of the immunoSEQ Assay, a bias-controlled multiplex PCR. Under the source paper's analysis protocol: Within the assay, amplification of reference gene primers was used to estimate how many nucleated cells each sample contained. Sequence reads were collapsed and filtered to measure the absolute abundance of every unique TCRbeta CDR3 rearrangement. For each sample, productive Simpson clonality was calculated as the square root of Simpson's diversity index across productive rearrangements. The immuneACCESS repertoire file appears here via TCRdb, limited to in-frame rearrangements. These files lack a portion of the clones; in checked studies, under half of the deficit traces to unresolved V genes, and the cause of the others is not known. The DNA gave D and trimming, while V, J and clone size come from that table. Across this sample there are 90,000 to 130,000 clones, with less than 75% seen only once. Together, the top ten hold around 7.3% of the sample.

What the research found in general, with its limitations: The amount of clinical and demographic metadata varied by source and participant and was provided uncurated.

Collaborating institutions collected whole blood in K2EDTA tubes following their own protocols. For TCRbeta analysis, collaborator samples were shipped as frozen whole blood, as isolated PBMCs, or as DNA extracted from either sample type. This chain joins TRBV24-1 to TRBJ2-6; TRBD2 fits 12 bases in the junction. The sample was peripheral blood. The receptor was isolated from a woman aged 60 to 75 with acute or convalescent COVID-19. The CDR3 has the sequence CATSPLAGGSGANVLTF. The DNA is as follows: TGTGCCACCAGCCCACTAGCGGGGGGATCGGGGGCCAACGTCCTGACTTTC.